The 12 T cell receptor beta chains listed next were all sequenced from one sample in a study of T-cell reconstitution after alpha-beta-depleted transplantation in children. The TCRbeta library incorporated unique molecular identifiers. One entry per CDR3 protein results from TCRdb running MiXCR on the PCR reads. The data show about 500,000 distinct CDR3 sequences, 32% seen once. Sequenced material: PBMCs from the stem cell graft donor, taken from the stem cell graft. The receptors were gathered from a human donor who donated a stem cell graft to a child with aplastic anemia.

This clonotype showed up just a few times. The chain recombines TRBV6-1 with TRBJ2-1, with 11 bases aligning to TRBD2. The junction had 5 bases not matched to a gene; V was cut back by 6 bases and J by 4 bases. Germline V CDR1 and CDR2: MNHNS, SASEGT. The CDR3 is 15 amino acids. CDR3 residues: CASSPASGRYNEQFF. CDR3 bases: TGTGCCAGCAGCCCCGCTAGCGGGAGGTACAATGAGCAGTTCTTC.

This chain links TRBV30 with TRBJ2-1; 10 bases line up with TRBD1. There are 18 residues in the CDR3. From germline, CDR1 is GTSNPN and CDR2 SVGIG (reference sequence). V lost 0 bases to trimming and J lost 4 bases; unmatched junction nucleotides: 12. In nucleotides, the CDR3 is TGTGCCTGGAGTGTCTTATGGGACAGGGGCGATGGGTACAATGAGCAGTTCTTC. Translated: CAWSVLWDRGDGYNEQFF.

The V call is TRBV4-1, the J call TRBJ2-3; perhaps TRBD1 as D (5 bases). V shed 1 base and J shed 1 base, with 15 bases lying between them. The CDR3 length is 17 residues. The germline CDR1 and CDR2 sequences are MGHRA and YSYEKL. CDR3: CASSQGGRARGTDTQYF. In nucleotides, the CDR3 is TGCGCCAGCAGCCAAGGGGGCAGGGCTCGGGGCACAGATACGCAGTATTTT.

The V gene is TRBV20-1, the J gene TRBJ2-7; 8 nucleotides agree with TRBD2. Germline V gene sequence: CDR1 DFQATT, CDR2 SNEGSKA (reference sequence). This CDR3 has 14 residues. J was trimmed by 6 bases and V by 2 bases; bases with no gene match: 9. The DNA for the CDR3 is TGCAGTGCTAGACGAAGCGGGAGTGGGTTCGAGCAGTACTTC. Protein sequence: CSARRSGSGFEQYF.

This clonotype was seen only a few times. V gene TRBV12-3 or TRBV12-4 combines with J gene TRBJ1-2, with D possibly matching TRBD1 (6 bases). The CDR3 loop spans 14 amino acids. V was cut by 7 bases and J by 2 bases, with 14 bases left in between. The chain's CDR3 is CASNPQGRNYGYTF. The CDR3 bases are TGTGCCAGCAACCCCCAGGGGAGGAACTATGGCTACACCTTC.

V is TRBV29-1 and J is TRBJ2-1; TRBD2 matches at 9 bases. CDR3 length: 16 amino acids. The V and J ends lost 4 bases and 5 bases, in that order; junction bases with no gene match: 12. CDR1 SQVTM and CDR2 ANQGSEA come from the germline V gene. The DNA for the CDR3 is TGCAGCGTTGTAGTAGCGGGGGTGGGGAGACACAATGAGCAGTTCTTC. Protein sequence: CSVVVAGVGRHNEQFF.

This clonotype was seen more than once but under ten times. This chain uses TRBV7-2 with TRBJ2-7, with no clear D. Germline assignment: CDR1 SGHTA and CDR2 FQGNSA. The length of the CDR3 is 13 residues. Trimming cost V 3 bases and J 3 bases, with 9 bases left between them. The CDR3 region has the DNA TGTGCCAGCAGCTTGTACAGACTCTACGAGCAGTACGTC. This gives the protein CASSLYRLYEQYV.

The rearrangement joins TRBV18 to TRBJ2-1; 10 positions match TRBD2. Losses at the gene ends were 5 bases for V and 6 bases for J; bases not matched to a gene: 13. Germline CDR1 KGHSH, CDR2 LQKENI. The CDR3 spans 17 residues. The CDR3 protein is CASSKGLAETLGNEQFF. The CDR3 DNA is TGTGCCAGCTCAAAAGGACTAGCGGAAACTTTAGGCAATGAGCAGTTCTTC. Full variable domain (outside the CDR3, taken from reference TRBV18 and TRBJ2-1): NAGVMQNPRHLVRRRGQEARLRCSPMKGHSHVYWYRQLPEEGLKFMVYLQKENIIDESGMPKERFSAEFPKEGPSILRIQQVVRGDSAAYFCASSKGLAETLGNEQFFGPGTRLTVL.

J is TRBJ1-2 and V is TRBV10-3; tentative D call: TRBD1 (5 bases). With 0 bases removed from V and 7 bases from J, the gap between germline ends came to 12 bases. Germline CDR1 is ENHRY and CDR2 is SYGVKD. The CDR3 has 14 residues. This CDR3 is CAISESRGAGGYTF. The CDR3 nucleotides are TGTGCCATCAGTGAGTCCCGGGGCGCCGGTGGCTACACCTTC.

This clonotype was found a few times. The V and J genes are TRBV20-1 and TRBJ1-4; D perhaps matches TRBD1 (6 bases). There are 13 residues in the CDR3. The V end lost 7 bases, the J end lost 4 bases, and 13 bases lay between the germline ends. Germline V gene lookup returns CDR1 DFQATT and CDR2 SNEGSKA (reference sequence). The CDR3 nucleotides read TGCAGTGGACAAGGACAGCATAATGAAAAACTGTTTTTT. It encodes CSGQGQHNEKLFF.

This clonotype was counted only a few times. The V and J genes are TRBV20-1 and TRBJ2-3, with D possibly TRBD2 on 6 matching bases. CDR3 length: 14 amino acids. Germline CDR1 is DFQATT and CDR2 is SNEGSKA (reference sequence). V lost 8 bases and J lost 2, with 17 bases in between. The CDR3 here is CSSNPGTHTDTQYF. DNA of the CDR3: TGCAGTTCAAATCCCGGGACTCACACAGATACGCAGTATTTT.

The chain recombines TRBV28 with TRBJ2-5; D possibly corresponds to TRBD1 (5 bases). Between the trimmed V and J ends, which lost 5 bases and 1 base, there was a span of 11 bases. Per the germline V gene, CDR1 is MDHEN and CDR2 is SYDVKM. The CDR3 totals 14 residues. The CDR3 sequence is CASSPDSSQETQYF. CDR3 in DNA: TGTGCCAGCAGTCCTGACAGTTCCCAAGAGACCCAGTACTTC. Combining the CDR3 with reference TRBV28 and TRBJ2-5 gives the whole variable domain DVKVTQSSRYLVKRTGEKVFLECVQDMDHENMFWYRQDPGLGLRLIYFSYDVKMKEKGDIPEGYSVSREKKERFSLILESASTNQTSMYLCASSPDSSQETQYFGPGTRLLVL.